This record concerns one T cell receptor beta chain sequence. Relative to the germline gene, one junction end is altered; a read error may explain this. Clones were sequenced by immunoSEQ multiplex PCR, and TCRdb holds only the in-frame ones, with some missing. Of approximately 670,000 clones in the sample, around 90% are singletons; the top ten hold under 0.3%. Germline V lookup: CDR1 SGHRS, CDR2 YFSETQ. The CDR3 sequence is 15 residues long. The data stem from a study of blood T cell repertoires in COVID-19. The chain carries TRBV5-1 and TRBJ2-1; TRBD2 is a possible D gene (7 bases). This clonotype was obtained from a woman younger than 35 with acute or convalescent COVID-19. The sequenced material came from peripheral blood. CDR3 nucleotides: TGCGCCAGCAGATTGGGGGCGGGGGACGGAAATGAGCAGTTCTTC. Its protein is CASRLGAGDGNEQFF.